Listed here are 20 T cell receptor beta chains from one sample, sequenced in a study of blood T cell repertoires in COVID-19 (TCRdb year 2020). Receptor libraries were prepared by the immunoSEQ multiplex PCR assay. Sourced from immuneACCESS, this table was stored by TCRdb with only in-frame sequences that have V and J called. A share of the clones is absent; for the studies checked, an unresolved V gene accounts for under half, and the remainder has no known explanation. The sample records 350,000 to 400,000 clones, 70% to 90% of which are singletons. The top ten constitute over 0.9% of the sample. Sequenced material: PBMCs or T cells enriched from blood (not recorded which). Receptor source: a woman aged 25 to 39 with acute COVID-19.

The CDR3 region is CASSYGGANTEAFF. As DNA, the CDR3 is TGTGCCAGCAGTTACGGTGGGGCGAACACTGAAGCTTTCTTT. This chain links TRBV6-5 with TRBJ1-1; the D gene is possibly TRBD1 (5 bases). Germline CDR1 MNHEY, CDR2 SVGAGI. V lost 2 bases and J lost 1, with 8 bases in between. The CDR3 totals 14 residues.

V is TRBV29-1 and J is TRBJ2-1; TRBD1 is a possible D gene (5 bases). The CDR3 is 13 amino acids. The ends were cut back, 3 bases at V and 7 bases at J, with 13 bases in the middle. In germline, CDR1 is SQVTM, CDR2 ANQGSEA. CDR3 amino acids: CSVESRALNEQFF. CDR3 in DNA: TGCAGCGTTGAGTCCAGGGCCCTTAATGAGCAGTTCTTC.

The J gene is TRBJ1-6, the V gene TRBV3-1 (or the pseudogene TRBV3-2), with TRBD1 matching over 8 bases. The CDR3 covers 16 residues. Trimming cost V 2 bases and J 8 bases; bases outside gene matches: 8. The germline CDR1 and CDR2 sequences are LGHDT and YNNKEL (reference sequence). This CDR3 reads CASSQWGTGQDSPLHF. CDR3 sequence (DNA): TGTGCCAGCAGCCAATGGGGGACAGGCCAAGATTCACCCCTCCACTTT.

The rearrangement uses TRBV5-6 and TRBJ1-6; TRBD1 aligns across 7 bases. The CDR3 has 16 residues. V lost 2 bases and J lost 7; bases outside the gene matches: 9. Germline V gene lookup returns CDR1 SGHDT and CDR2 YYEEEE. The chain's CDR3 is CASSLGTVVRNSPLHF. In DNA form, the CDR3 reads TGTGCCAGCAGCTTAGGGACAGTCGTACGGAATTCACCCCTCCACTTT.

This clone was seen once. The V call is TRBV10-2, the J call TRBJ2-3; TRBD2 matches 14 bases. The CDR3 consists of 17 residues. V was pared by 6 bases and J by 0 bases, with 5 bases of the junction left unmatched. Germline-derived CDR1 and CDR2 are WSHSY and SAAADI. CDR3 coding DNA: TGCGCCAGCAGAGGGACTAGCGGGAGCTCTAGCACAGATACGCAGTATTTT. Its translation: CASRGTSGSSSTDTQYF.

The CDR3 region is CATSDLSSGGITDTQYF. The DNA of the CDR3 is TGTGCCACCAGTGATTTGTCAAGCGGGGGGATCACAGATACGCAGTATTTT. This chain links TRBV24-1 with TRBJ2-3; 9 nucleotides agree with TRBD2. The CDR3 is 17 amino acids. Germline CDR1 and CDR2: KGHDR and SFDVKD. V lost 0 bases, J lost 2 bases, and 5 bases stayed unmatched.

The V and J genes are TRBV6-1 and TRBJ1-2; D remains ambiguous. Germline assignment: CDR1 MNHNS and CDR2 SASEGT. V gave up 5 bases and J gave up 4 bases, with 5 bases separating them. There are 11 residues in the CDR3. The CDR3 spells CASSPSYGYTF. The DNA for the CDR3 is TGTGCCAGCAGTCCCAGCTATGGCTACACCTTC.

The CDR3 DNA sequence: TGTGCCAGCAGTTCGGGGGGCGCTGGGAACACTGAAGCTTTCTTT. Protein: CASSSGGAGNTEAFF. This chain connects TRBV27 to TRBJ1-1; D is possibly TRBD1 (6 bases). From germline, CDR1 is MNHEY and CDR2 SMNVEV (reference sequence). CDR3 length: 15 amino acids. Deletions cut 4 bases from V and 1 base from J, with 13 bases between.

J is TRBJ2-2 and V is TRBV6-6, with TRBD2 matching over 7 bases. V trimming: 8 bases; J trimming: 8 bases; junction bases outside the gene matches: 8. Germline values: CDR1 MNHNY, CDR2 SVGAGI (reference sequence). This CDR3 is 13 amino acids long. CDR3 coding DNA: TGTGCCAGCGGGGGGAGGGTTCCTGGGGAGCTGTTTTTT. Encoded protein: CASGGRVPGELFF.

V gene TRBV29-1 combines with J gene TRBJ2-1; 7 nucleotides align to TRBD1. This CDR3 region has 15 residues. Germline CDR1 reads SQVTM; CDR2 reads ANQGSEA. V lost 3 bases to trimming and J lost 0 bases; unmatched junction nucleotides: 5. CDR3 amino acids: CSVDGTESSYNEQFF. In DNA form, the CDR3 reads TGCAGCGTTGATGGGACAGAGAGCTCCTACAATGAGCAGTTCTTC.

This chain joins TRBV4-1 and TRBJ2-1; TRBD2 agrees at 11 bases. With V trimmed by 4 bases and J by 7 bases, 6 bases remained unmatched. The CDR3 has 15 amino acids. In germline, CDR1 is MGHRA, CDR2 YSYEKL. CDR3 sequence reads: CASSPVAGGMNEQFF. CDR3 coding DNA: TGCGCCAGCAGCCCAGTAGCGGGGGGGATGAATGAGCAGTTCTTC.

The rearrangement uses TRBV18 and TRBJ1-1; 9 nucleotides line up with TRBD1. Germline CDR1 reads KGHSH; CDR2 reads LQKENI. The junction had 9 bases not matched to a gene; V was cut back by 5 bases and J by 8 bases. The CDR3 runs to 14 residues. CDR3 loop: CASSETGGASEAFF. CDR3 DNA sequence: TGTGCCAGCTCAGAAACAGGGGGCGCATCCGAAGCTTTCTTT.

The genes are TRBV29-1 and TRBJ2-7; a weak D match, TRBD2 (6 bases). There are 15 residues in the CDR3. Germline CDR1 SQVTM, CDR2 ANQGSEA. Trimming cost V 4 bases and J 0 bases, with 16 bases left between them. CDR3 in amino acids: CSVVTDGRSSYEQYF. CDR3 bases: TGCAGCGTTGTGACTGATGGGAGGAGCTCCTACGAGCAGTACTTC.

The chain joins TRBV10-3 to TRBJ2-3; TRBD2 aligns across 7 bases. Germline trimming cut 6 bases from V and 5 bases from J; bases unmatched to any gene: 8. CDR1 is ENHRY, CDR2 SYGVKD, per germline. The CDR3 runs to 14 residues. The CDR3 here is CAISSSGVRDTQYF. The CDR3 region has the DNA TGTGCCATCAGCTCCAGCGGGGTCAGAGATACGCAGTATTTT.

The chain combines TRBV18 with TRBJ1-1; D possibly corresponds to TRBD1 (5 bases). Germline V CDR1 and CDR2: KGHSH, LQKENI. Trimming cost V 3 bases and J 4 bases, with 12 bases left between them. The CDR3 is made up of 14 amino acids. In DNA form, the CDR3 reads TGTGCCAGCTCACCTCACGCCGGGGGCACTGAAGCTTTCTTT. This codes for CASSPHAGGTEAFF. Full variable domain (missing parts from reference TRBV18 and TRBJ1-1): NAGVMQNPRHLVRRRGQEARLRCSPMKGHSHVYWYRQLPEEGLKFMVYLQKENIIDESGMPKERFSAEFPKEGPSILRIQQVVRGDSAAYFCASSPHAGGTEAFFGQGTRLTVV.

The J gene is TRBJ1-2, the V gene TRBV27, with D possibly matching TRBD1 (6 bases). The V end was cut by 3 bases, the J end by 6 bases, with 14 bases between. The CDR3 has 14 amino acids. Germline CDR1 reads MNHEY; CDR2 reads SMNVEV (reference sequence). DNA for the CDR3: TGTGCCAGCAGTTTTTTACAGGGAAGGGATGGCTACACCTTC. Translating gives CASSFLQGRDGYTF.

CDR3 protein: CASSALTGYNSPLHF. In DNA form, the CDR3 reads TGTGCCAGCAGCGCTTTGACAGGGTATAATTCACCCCTCCACTTT. The chain is built from TRBV9 and TRBJ1-6, with 7 bases fitting TRBD1. Germline V gene data show CDR1 as SGDLS and CDR2 as YYNGEE. J gave up 4 bases and V 3 bases, and 4 bases lay outside the gene matches. The CDR3 covers 15 residues.

This sequence joins TRBV5-3 and TRBJ1-1; 7 positions match TRBD1. TRBV5-3 falls under the ORF class, with uncertain function. V was clipped by 3 bases and J by 3 bases; unmatched bases: 5. CDR3 length: 14 amino acids. CDR3 bases: TGTGCCAGAAGCTGGGGACAGAACTACACTGAAGCTTTCTTT. Protein product: CARSWGQNYTEAFF.

The genes are TRBV10-3 and TRBJ2-7, with 9 bases lining up with TRBD1. With 7 bases clipped from V and 6 bases from J, the junction kept 10 bases outside the gene matches. Looked up from germline, CDR1 is ENHRY and CDR2 is SYGVKD. CDR3 length equals 14 residues. The DNA of the CDR3 is TGTGCCATCAATCCCGGGACAGGGACCACCGAGCAGTACTTC. It translates to CAINPGTGTTEQYF.

V is TRBV12-3 or TRBV12-4 and J is TRBJ1-1; no reliable D call. V lost 6 bases and J 1 base, leaving 6 bases between the germline ends. CDR3 length: 12 amino acids. CDR3 amino acids: CASSPGNTEAFF. CDR3 DNA: TGTGCCAGCAGCCCGGGGAACACTGAAGCTTTCTTT.